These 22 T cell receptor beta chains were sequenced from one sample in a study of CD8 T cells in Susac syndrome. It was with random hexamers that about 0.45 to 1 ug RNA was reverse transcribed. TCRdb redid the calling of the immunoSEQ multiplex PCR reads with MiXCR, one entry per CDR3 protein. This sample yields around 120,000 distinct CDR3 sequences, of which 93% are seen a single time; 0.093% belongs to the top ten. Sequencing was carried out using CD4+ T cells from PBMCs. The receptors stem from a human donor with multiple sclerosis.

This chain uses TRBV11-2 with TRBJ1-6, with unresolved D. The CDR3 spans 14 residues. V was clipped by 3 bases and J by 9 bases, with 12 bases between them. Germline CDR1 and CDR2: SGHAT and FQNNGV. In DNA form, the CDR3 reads TGTGCCAGCAGCTTTGGCGAAACTTCTTCACCCCTCCACTTT. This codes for CASSFGETSSPLHF.

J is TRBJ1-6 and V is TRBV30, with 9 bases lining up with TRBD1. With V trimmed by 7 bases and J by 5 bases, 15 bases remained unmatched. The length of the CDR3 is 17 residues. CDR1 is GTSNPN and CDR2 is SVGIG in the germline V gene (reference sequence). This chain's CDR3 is CASPRETGGVNNSPLHF. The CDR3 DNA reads TGTGCCTCCCCGCGGGAGACAGGGGGTGTTAATAATTCACCCCTCCACTTT. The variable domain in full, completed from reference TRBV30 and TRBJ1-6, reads SQTIHQWPATLVQPVGSPLSLECTVEGTSNPNLYWYRQAAGRGLQLLFYSVGIGQISSEVPQNLSASRPQDRQFILSSKKLLLSDSGFYLCASPRETGGVNNSPLHFGNGTRLTVT.

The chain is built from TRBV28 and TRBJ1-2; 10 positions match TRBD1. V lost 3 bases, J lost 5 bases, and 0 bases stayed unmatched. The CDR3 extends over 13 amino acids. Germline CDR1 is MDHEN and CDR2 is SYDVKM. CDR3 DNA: TGTGCCAGCAGTTTGGGACAGGGGTATGGCTACACCTTC. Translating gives CASSLGQGYGYTF.

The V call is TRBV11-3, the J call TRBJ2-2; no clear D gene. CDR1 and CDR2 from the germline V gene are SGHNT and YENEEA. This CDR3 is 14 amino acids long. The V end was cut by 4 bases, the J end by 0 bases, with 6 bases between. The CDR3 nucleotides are TGTGCCAGCAGCTCAAGGGCGAACACCGGGGAGCTGTTTTTT. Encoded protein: CASSSRANTGELFF. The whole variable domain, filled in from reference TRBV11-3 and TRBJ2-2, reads EAGVVQSPRYKIIEKKQPVAFWCNPISGHNTLYWYLQNLGQGPELLIRYENEEAVDDSQLPKDRFSAERLKGVDSTLKIQPAELGDSAVYLCASSSRANTGELFFGEGSRLTVL.

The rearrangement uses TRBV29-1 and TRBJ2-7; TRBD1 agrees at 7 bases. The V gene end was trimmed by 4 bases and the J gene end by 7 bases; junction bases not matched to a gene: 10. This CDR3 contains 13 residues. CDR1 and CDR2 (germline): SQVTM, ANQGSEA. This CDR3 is CSVVGGAGGEQYF. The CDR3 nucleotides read TGCAGCGTTGTAGGGGGCGCTGGGGGAGAGCAGTACTTC.

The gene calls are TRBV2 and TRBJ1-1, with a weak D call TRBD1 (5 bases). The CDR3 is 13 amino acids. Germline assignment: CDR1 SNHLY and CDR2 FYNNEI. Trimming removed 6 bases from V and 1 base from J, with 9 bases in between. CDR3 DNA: TGTGCCAGCAGGTTTGGACAGAACACTGAAGCTTTCTTT. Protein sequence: CASRFGQNTEAFF. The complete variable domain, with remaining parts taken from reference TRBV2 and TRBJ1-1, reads EPEVTQTPSHQVTQMGQEVILRCVPISNHLYFYWYRQILGQKVEFLVSFYNNEISEKSEIFDDQFSVERPDGSNFTLKIRSTKLEDSAMYFCASRFGQNTEAFFGQGTRLTVV.

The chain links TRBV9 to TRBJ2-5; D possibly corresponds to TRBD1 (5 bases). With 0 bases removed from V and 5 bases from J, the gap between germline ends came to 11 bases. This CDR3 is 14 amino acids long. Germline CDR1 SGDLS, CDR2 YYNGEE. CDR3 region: CASSVEAGSETQYF. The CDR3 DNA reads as TGTGCCAGCAGCGTAGAGGCAGGGTCGGAGACCCAGTACTTC.

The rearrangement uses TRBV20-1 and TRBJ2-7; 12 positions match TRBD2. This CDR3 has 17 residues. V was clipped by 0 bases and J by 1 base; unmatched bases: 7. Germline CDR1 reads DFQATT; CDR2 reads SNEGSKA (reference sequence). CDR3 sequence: CSARELAGGDSSYEQYF. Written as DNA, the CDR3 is TGCAGTGCTAGAGAACTAGCGGGGGGAGATTCATCCTACGAGCAGTACTTC.

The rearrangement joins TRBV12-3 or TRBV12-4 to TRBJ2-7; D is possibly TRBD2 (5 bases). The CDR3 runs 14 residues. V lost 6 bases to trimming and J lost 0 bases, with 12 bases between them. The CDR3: CASSPGLGSYEQYF. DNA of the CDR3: TGTGCCAGCAGCCCGGGGTTAGGCTCCTACGAGCAGTACTTC.

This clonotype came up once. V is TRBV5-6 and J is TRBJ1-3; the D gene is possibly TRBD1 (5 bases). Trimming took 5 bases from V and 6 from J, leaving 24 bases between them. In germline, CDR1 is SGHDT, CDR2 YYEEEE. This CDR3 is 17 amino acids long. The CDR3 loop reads CASRRTGAGAAENTIYF. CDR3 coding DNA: TGTGCCAGCAGGAGGACCGGGGCCGGCGCCGCTGAAAACACCATATATTTT.

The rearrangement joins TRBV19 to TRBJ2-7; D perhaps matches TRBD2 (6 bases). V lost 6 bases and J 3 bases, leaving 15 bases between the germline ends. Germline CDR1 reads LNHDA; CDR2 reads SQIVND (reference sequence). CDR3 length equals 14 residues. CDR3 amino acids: CASSLGGAVYEQYF. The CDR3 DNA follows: TGTGCCAGTAGCTTGGGGGGTGCTGTCTACGAGCAGTACTTC.

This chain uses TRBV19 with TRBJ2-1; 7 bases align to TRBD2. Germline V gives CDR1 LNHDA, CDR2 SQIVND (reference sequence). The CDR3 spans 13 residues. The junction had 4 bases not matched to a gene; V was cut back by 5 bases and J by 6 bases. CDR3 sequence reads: CASSSGLVNEQFF. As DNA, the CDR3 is TGTGCCAGTAGTTCCGGACTAGTCAATGAGCAGTTCTTC.

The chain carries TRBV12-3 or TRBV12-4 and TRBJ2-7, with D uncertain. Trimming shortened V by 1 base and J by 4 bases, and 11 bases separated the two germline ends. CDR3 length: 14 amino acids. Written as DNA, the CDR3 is TGTGCCAGCAGTTTAGGGAAGATCTTATACGAGCAGTACTTC. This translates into CASSLGKILYEQYF.

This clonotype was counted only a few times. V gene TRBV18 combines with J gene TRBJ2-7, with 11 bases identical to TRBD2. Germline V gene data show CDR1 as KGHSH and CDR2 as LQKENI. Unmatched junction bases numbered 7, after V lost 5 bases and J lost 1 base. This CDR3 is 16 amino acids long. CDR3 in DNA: TGTGCCAGCTCATCCCGACTAGCGGGGAGATCCTACGAGCAGTACTTC. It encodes CASSSRLAGRSYEQYF. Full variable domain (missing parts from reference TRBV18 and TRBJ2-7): NAGVMQNPRHLVRRRGQEARLRCSPMKGHSHVYWYRQLPEEGLKFMVYLQKENIIDESGMPKERFSAEFPKEGPSILRIQQVVRGDSAAYFCASSSRLAGRSYEQYFGPGTRLTVT.

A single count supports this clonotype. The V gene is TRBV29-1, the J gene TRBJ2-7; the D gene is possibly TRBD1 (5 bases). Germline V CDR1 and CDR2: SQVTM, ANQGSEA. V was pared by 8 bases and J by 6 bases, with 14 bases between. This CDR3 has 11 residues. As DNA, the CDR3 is TGCAGCATATTAACAGGTACCGAGCAGTACTTC. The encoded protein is CSILTGTEQYF.

The CDR3 DNA is TGTGCCAGCAGCAAGGCAGATACGCAGTATTTT. It translates to CASSKADTQYF. The chain is built from TRBV21-1 and TRBJ2-3. TRBV21-1 is a documented pseudogene. The CDR3 is 11 residues long.

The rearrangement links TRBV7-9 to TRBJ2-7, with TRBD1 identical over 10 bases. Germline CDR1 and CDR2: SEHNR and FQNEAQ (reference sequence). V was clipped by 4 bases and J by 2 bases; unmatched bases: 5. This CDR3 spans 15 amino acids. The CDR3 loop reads CASSWGQGPTYEQYF. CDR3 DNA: TGTGCCAGCAGCTGGGGACAGGGGCCAACCTACGAGCAGTACTTC.

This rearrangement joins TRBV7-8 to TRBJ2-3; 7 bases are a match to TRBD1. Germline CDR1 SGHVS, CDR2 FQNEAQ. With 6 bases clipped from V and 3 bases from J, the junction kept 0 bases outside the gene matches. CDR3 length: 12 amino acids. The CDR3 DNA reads TGTGCCAGCAGGACAGGGACAGATACGCAGTATTTT. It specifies CASRTGTDTQYF. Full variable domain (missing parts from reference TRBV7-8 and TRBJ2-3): GAGVSQSPRYKVAKRGQDVALRCDPISGHVSLFWYQQALGQGPEFLTYFQNEAQLDKSGLPSDRFFAERPEGSVSTLKIQRTQQEDSAVYLCASRTGTDTQYFGPGTRLTVL.

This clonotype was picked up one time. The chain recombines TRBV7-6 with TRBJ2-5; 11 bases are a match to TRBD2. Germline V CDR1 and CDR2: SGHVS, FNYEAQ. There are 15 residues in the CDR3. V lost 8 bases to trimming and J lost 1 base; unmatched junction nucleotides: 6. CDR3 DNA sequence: TGTGCCAGCTCTGGGACTAGCGGACTCCAAGAGACCCAGTACTTC. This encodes CASSGTSGLQETQYF.

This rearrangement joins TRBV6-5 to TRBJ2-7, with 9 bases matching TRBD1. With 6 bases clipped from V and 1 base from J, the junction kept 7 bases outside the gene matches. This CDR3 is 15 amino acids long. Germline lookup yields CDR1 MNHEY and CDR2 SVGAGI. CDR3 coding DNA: TGTGCCAGCAGCCGGGGACAGGGAGAATCCTACGAGCAGTACTTC. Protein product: CASSRGQGESYEQYF.

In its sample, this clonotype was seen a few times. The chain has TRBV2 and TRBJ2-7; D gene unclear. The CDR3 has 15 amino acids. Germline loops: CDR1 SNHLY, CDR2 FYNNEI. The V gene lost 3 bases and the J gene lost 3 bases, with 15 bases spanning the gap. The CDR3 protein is CASSEDPKTLYEQYF. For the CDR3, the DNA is TGTGCCAGCAGTGAGGACCCGAAAACCCTCTACGAGCAGTACTTC.

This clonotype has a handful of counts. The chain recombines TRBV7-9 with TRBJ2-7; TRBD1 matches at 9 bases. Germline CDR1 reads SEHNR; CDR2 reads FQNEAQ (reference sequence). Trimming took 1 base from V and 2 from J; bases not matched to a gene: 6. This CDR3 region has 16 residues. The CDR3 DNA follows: TGTGCCAGCAGCTTAGGTCTAGGACAGGGGACCTACGAGCAGTACTTC. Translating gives CASSLGLGQGTYEQYF. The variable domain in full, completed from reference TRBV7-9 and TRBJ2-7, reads DTGVSQNPRHKITKRGQNVTFRCDPISEHNRLYWYRQTLGQGPEFLTYFQNEAQLEKSRLLSDRFSAERPKGSFSTLEIQRTEQGDSAMYLCASSLGLGQGTYEQYFGPGTRLTVT.